This T cell receptor beta chain was identified during a study of T-cell memory formation after mild COVID-19. About the research overall: TCR clusters were largely donor specific. Study conclusions and caveats: What remained unconfirmed was the SARS-CoV-2 specificity of second-wave clones peaking on day 37. CD8+ contracting clones occupied EMRA, while CD4+ ones occupied mainly CM and EM. Contracting clones from day 15 to 85 had balanced CD4/CD8; later expanders favoured CD4+.

For this clonotype: Its target is unknown. A clone one base away is much larger, so this may be a read error.

CDR1 is LGHNA and CDR2 is YSLEER in the germline V gene. CDR3 length: 13 residues. TCRdb re-derived calls from the 5' RACE reads in MiXCR, one entry per CDR3 protein. Of about 430,000 distinct CDR3 sequences in the sample, 18% were seen once. The sequence was obtained from a man younger than 30 who had mild COVID-19 (a few samples of this study predate the infection). Cell type and time point are not known. The chain is built from TRBV4-3 and TRBJ1-6; no firm D call. Sequencing was carried out using PBMCs or a T cell subset sorted from them (not recorded which). CDR3 coding DNA: TGCGCCAGCAGCCAAGATACTAATTCAACCCTCCACTTT. Protein product: CASSQDTNSTLHF.